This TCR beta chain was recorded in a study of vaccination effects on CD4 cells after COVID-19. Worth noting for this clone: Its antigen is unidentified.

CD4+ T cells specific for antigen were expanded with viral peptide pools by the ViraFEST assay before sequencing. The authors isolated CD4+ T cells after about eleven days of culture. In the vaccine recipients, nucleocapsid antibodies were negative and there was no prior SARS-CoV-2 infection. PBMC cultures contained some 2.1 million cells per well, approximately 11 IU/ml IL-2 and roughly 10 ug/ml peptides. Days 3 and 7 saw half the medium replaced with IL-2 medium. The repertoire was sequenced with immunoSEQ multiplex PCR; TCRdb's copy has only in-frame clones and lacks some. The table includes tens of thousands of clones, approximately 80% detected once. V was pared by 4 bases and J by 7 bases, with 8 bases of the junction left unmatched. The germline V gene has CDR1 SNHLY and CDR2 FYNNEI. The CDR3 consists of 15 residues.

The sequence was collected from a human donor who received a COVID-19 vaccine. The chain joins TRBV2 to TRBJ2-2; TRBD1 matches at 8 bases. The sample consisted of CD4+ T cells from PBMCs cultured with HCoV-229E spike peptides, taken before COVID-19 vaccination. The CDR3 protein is CASSGVTGANGELFF. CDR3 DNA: TGTGCCAGCAGTGGCGTGACAGGGGCGAACGGGGAGCTGTTTTTT. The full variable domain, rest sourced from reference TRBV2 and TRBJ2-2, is EPEVTQTPSHQVTQMGQEVILRCVPISNHLYFYWYRQILGQKVEFLVSFYNNEISEKSEIFDDQFSVERPDGSNFTLKIRSTKLEDSAMYFCASSGVTGANGELFFGEGSRLTVL.